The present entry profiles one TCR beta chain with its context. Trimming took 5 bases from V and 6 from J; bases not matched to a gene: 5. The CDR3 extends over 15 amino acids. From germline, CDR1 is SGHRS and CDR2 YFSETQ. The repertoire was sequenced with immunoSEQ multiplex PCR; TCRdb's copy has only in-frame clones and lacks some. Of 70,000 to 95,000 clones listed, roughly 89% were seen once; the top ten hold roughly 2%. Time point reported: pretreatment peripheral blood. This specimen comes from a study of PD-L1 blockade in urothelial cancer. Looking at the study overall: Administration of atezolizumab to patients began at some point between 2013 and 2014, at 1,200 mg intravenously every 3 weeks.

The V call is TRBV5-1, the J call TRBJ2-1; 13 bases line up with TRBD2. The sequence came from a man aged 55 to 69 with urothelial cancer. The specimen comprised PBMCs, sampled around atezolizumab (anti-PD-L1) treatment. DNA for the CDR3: TGCGCCAGCAGGGGGGGACTAGCGGGACCCAATGAGCAGTTCTTC. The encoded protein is CASRGGLAGPNEQFF. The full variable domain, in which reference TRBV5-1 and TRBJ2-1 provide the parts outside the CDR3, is KAGVTQTPRYLIKTRGQQVTLSCSPISGHRSVSWYQQTPGQGLQFLFEYFSETQRNKGNFPGRFSGRQFSNSRSEMNVSTLELGDSALYLCASRGGLAGPNEQFFGPGTRLTVL.